The entry that follows covers one T cell receptor beta chain sequence. Its antigen is unknown. This entry comes from a study of T-cell memory formation after mild COVID-19. For the study at large: Largely, TCR clusters stayed within a single donor. The study, taken as a whole, reports: That cross-reactive memory joined was suggested by some responding clones appearing in pre-infection memory. The main location of contracting CD4+ clones was CM and EM, and that of contracting CD8+ clones was EMRA. Clones that contracted from day 15 to 85 were balanced CD4/CD8, while later expanders leaned CD4+.

V gave up 6 bases and J gave up 4 bases; unmatched junction bases: 5. This CDR3 region has 13 residues. Each CDR3 protein gets one entry after TCRdb re-called the 5' RACE reads with MiXCR. The data show 400,000 to 500,000 distinct CDR3 sequences, around 17% seen once. Sequenced input: PBMCs or a T cell subset sorted from them (not recorded which). The V call is TRBV12-3 or TRBV12-4, the J call TRBJ1-2, with 7 bases lining up with TRBD1. The receptor was derived from a man younger than 35 who had mild COVID-19 (a few samples of this study predate the infection). Cell type and time point are not known. The CDR3 DNA reads as TGTGCCAGCAGCGGACAGGACAGCTATGGCTACACCTTC. Encoded protein: CASSGQDSYGYTF.